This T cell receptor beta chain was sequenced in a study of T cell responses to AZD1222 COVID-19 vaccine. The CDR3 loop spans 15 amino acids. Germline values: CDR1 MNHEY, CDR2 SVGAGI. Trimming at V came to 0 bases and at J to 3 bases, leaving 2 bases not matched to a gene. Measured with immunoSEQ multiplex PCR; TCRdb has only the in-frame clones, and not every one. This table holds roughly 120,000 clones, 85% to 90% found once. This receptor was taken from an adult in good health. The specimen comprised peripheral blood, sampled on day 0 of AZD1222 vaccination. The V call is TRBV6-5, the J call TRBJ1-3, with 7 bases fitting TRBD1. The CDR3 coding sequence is TGTGCCAGCAGTTACTCGGGGACAGTTGGAAACACCATATATTTT. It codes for CASSYSGTVGNTIYF.